This T cell receptor (beta chain) was documented in a study of patients and donors after allogeneic stem cell transplantation. The CDR3 contains 14 residues. The germline V gene has CDR1 SGDLS and CDR2 YYNGEE. The V gene lost 4 bases and the J gene lost 4 bases, with 14 bases spanning the gap. TCRdb reprocessed the RT-PCR reads via MiXCR and lists one record per CDR3 protein. Here the sample spans some 960,000 distinct CDR3 sequences, about a sixth being singletons. This sequence joins TRBV9 and TRBJ1-1, with no clear D. Sequencing used blood, either unsorted or a sorted T cell fraction (not recorded which). The clonotype originates from a human donor who was either an allogeneic HSCT recipient or a stem cell or donor lymphocyte infusion donor (not recorded which). It is not recorded whose cells these are; they may come from a transplant donor. The CDR3 DNA reads TGTGCCAGCAGCCCCCGAGAGTTTCCCACTGAAGCTTTCTTT. It translates to CASSPREFPTEAFF.